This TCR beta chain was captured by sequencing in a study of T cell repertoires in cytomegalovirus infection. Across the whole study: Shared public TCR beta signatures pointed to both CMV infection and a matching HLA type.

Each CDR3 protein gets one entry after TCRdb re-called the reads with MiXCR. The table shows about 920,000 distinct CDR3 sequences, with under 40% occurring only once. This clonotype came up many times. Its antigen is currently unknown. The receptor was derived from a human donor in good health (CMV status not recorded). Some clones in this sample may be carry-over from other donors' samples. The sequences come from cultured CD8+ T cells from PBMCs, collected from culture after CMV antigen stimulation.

The CDR3 here is CASSLLQGSMNTEAFF. DNA of the CDR3: TGTGCCAGCAGCTTACTACAGGGCTCGATGAACACTGAAGCTTTCTTT. V gene TRBV7-2 combines with J gene TRBJ1-1; perhaps TRBD1 as D (6 bases). Germline assignment: CDR1 SGHTA and CDR2 FQGNSA. V was shortened by 2 bases and J by 0 bases, with 13 bases between the two germline ends. This CDR3 comprises 16 residues.